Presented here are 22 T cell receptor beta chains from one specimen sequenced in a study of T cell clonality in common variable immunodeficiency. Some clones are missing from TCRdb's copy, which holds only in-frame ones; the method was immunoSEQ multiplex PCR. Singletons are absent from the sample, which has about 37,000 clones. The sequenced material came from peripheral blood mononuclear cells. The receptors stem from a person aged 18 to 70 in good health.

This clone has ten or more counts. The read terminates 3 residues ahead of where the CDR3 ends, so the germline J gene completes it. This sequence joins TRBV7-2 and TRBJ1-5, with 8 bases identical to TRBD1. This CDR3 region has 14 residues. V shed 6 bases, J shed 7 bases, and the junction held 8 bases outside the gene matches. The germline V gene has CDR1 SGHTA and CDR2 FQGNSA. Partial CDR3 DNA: TGTGCCAGCAGATTGTCAGGGGGCTACCAGCCC. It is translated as CASRLSGGYQP. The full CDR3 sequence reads CASRLSGGYQPQHF.

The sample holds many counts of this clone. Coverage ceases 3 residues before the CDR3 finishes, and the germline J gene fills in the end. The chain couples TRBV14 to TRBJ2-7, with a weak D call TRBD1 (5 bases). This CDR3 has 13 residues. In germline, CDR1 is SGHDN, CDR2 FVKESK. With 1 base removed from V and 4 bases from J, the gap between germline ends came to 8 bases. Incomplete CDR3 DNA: TGTGCCAGCAGCCAAGGGGGCAGATACGAG. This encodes CASSQGGRYE. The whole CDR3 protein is CASSQGGRYEQYF.

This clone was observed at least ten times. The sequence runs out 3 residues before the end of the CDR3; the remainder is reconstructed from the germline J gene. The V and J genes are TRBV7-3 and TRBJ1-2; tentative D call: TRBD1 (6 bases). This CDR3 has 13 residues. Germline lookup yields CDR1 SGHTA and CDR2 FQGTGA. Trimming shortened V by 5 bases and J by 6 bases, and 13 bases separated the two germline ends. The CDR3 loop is CASSMGHKDGYTF. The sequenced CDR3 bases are TGTGCCAGCAGCATGGGACATAAGGATGGC.

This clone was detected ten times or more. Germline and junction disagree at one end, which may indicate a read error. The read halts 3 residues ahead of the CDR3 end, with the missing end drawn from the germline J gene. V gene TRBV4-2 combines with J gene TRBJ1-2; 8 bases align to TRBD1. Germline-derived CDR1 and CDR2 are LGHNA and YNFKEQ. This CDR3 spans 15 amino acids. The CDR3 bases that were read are TGCGCCAGCAGCCAAGAGTTGGACAGGGACTATGGC. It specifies CASSQELDRDYG. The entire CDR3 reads CASSQELDRDYGYTF.

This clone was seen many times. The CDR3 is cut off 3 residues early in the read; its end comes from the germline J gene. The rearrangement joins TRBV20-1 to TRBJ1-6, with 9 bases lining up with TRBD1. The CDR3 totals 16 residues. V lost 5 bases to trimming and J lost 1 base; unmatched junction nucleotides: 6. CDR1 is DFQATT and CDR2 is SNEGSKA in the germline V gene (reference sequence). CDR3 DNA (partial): TGCAGTGCTTGGACAGGGGAGGCTTCCTATAATTCACCC. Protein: CSAWTGEASYNSP. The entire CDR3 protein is CSAWTGEASYNSPLHF.

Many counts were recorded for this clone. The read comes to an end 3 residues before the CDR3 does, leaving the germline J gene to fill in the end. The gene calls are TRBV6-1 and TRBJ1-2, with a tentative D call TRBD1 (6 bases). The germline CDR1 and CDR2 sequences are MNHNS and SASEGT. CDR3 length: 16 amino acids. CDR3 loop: CASSETNRVGAWGYTF. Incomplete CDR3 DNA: TGTGCCAGCAGTGAAACCAACAGGGTGGGAGCGTGGGGC.

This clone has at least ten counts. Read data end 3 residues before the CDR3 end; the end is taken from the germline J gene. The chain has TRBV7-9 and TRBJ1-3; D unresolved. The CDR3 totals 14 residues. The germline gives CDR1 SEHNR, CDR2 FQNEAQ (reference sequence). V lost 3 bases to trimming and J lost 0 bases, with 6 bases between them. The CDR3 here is CASSFSSSGNTIYF. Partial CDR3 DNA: TGTGCCAGCAGCTTTAGTAGCTCTGGAAACACC.

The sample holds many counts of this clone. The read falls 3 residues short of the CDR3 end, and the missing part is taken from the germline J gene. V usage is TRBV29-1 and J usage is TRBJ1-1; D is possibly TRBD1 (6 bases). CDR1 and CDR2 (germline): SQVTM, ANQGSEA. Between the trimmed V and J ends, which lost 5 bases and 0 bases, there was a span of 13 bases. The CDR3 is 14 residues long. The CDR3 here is CSVLRTAMNTEAFF. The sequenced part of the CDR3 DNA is TGCAGCGTTCTTAGGACAGCAATGAACACTGAA.

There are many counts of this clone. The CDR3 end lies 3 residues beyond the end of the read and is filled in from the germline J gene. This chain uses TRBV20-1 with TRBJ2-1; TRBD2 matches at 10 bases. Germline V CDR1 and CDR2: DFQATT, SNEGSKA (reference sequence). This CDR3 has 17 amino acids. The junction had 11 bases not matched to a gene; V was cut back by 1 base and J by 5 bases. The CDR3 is CSARVGSGRAEHNEQFF. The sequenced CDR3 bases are TGCAGTGCTAGAGTGGGCAGCGGGAGGGCCGAGCACAATGAG.

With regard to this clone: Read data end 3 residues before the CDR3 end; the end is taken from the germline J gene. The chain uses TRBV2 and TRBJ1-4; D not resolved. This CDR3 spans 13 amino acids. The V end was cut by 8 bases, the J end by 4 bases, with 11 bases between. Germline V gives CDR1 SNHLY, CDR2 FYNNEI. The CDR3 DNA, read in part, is TGTGCCAGCCGGGTCAGCCTTAATGAAAAA. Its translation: CASRVSLNEK. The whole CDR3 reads CASRVSLNEKLFF.

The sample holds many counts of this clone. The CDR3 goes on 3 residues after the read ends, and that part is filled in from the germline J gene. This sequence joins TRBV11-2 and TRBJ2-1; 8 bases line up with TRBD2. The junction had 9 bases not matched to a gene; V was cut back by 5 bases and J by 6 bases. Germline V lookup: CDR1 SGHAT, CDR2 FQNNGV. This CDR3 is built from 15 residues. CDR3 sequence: CASSPWSGSVNEQFF. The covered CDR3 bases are TGTGCCAGCAGCCCCTGGAGCGGGAGCGTCAATGAG. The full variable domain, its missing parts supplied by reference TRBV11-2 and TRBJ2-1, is EAGVAQSPRYKIIEKRQSVAFWCNPISGHATLYWYQQILGQGPKLLIQFQNNGVVDDSQLPKDRFSAERLKGVDSTLKIQPAKLEDSAVYLCASSPWSGSVNEQFFGPGTRLTVL.

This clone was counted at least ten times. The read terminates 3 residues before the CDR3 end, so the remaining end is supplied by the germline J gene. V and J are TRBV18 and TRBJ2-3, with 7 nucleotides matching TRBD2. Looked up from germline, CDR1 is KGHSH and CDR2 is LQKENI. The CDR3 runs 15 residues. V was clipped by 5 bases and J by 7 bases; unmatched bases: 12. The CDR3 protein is CASSATATSVHTQYF. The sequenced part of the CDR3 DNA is TGTGCCAGCTCAGCCACTGCCACTAGCGTACATACG.

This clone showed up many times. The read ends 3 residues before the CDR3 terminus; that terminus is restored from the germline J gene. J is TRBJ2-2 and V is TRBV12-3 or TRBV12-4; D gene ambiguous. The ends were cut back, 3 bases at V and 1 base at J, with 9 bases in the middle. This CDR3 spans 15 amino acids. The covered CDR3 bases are TGTGCCAGCAGTTTTTGGGCAGAGAACACCGGGGAG. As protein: CASSFWAENTGE. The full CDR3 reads CASSFWAENTGELFF.

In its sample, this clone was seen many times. CDR3 DNA (partial): TGTGCCTGGAGTCCGACCCGGACAGTGAACACTGAA. Translation: CAWSPTRTVNTE. The CDR3 in full is CAWSPTRTVNTEAFF. The chain links TRBV30 to TRBJ1-1; D might be TRBD1 (6 bases). The CDR3 extends 3 residues past the end of the read, so its final part is completed from the germline J gene. The germline gives CDR1 GTSNPN, CDR2 SVGIG (reference sequence). V shed 2 bases and J shed 0 bases, with 13 bases lying between them. This CDR3 spans 15 amino acids.

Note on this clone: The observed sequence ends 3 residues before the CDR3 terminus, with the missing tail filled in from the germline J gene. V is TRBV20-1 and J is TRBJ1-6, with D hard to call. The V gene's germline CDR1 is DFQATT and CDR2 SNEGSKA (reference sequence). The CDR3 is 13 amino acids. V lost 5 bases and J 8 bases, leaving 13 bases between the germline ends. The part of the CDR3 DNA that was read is TGCAGTGCTGCCGTCGCGCCGCATTCACCC. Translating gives CSAAVAPHSP. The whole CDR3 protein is CSAAVAPHSPLHF.

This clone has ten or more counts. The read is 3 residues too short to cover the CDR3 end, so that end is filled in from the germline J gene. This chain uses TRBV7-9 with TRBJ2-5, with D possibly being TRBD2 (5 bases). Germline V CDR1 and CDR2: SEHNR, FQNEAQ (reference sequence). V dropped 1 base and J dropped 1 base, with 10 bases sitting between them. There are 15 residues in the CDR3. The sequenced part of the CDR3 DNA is TGTGCCAGCAGCTTAGTTGGTCTAGCCCAAGAGACC. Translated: CASSLVGLAQET. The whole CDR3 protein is CASSLVGLAQETQYF.

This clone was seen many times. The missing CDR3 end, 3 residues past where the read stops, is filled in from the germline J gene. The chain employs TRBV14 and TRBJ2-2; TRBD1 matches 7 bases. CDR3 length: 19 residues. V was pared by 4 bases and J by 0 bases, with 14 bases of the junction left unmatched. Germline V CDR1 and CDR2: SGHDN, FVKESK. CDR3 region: CASSRRRGGTLANTGELFF. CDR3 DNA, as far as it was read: TGTGCCAGCAGCCGGCGAAGAGGGGGCACGCTCGCGAACACCGGGGAG.

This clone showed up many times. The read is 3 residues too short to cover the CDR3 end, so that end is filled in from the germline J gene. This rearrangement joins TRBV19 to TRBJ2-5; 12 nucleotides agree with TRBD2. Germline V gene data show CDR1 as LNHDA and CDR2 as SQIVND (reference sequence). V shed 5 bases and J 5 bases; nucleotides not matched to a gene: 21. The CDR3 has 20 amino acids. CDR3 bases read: TGTGCCAGTAGTCCTCGACGGCTAGCGGGAGGGGGGATCCTTTTGGAGACC. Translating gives CASSPRRLAGGGILLET. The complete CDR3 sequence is CASSPRRLAGGGILLETQYF.

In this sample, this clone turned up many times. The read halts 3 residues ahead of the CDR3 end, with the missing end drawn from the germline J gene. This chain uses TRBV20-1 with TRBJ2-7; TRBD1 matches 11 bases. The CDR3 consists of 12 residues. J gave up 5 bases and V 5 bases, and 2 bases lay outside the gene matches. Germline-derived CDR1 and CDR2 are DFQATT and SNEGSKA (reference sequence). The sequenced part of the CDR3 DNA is TGCAGTGCTGGGGGACAGGGGGACGAG. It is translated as CSAGGQGDE. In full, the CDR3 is CSAGGQGDEQYF.

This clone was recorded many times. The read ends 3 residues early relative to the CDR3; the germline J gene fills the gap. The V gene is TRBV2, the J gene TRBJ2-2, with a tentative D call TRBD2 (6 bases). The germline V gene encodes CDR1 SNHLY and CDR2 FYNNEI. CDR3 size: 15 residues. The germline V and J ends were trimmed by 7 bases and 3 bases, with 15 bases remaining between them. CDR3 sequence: CASNEQGGDTGELFF. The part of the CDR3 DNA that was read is TGTGCCAGCAACGAACAAGGAGGGGACACCGGGGAG.

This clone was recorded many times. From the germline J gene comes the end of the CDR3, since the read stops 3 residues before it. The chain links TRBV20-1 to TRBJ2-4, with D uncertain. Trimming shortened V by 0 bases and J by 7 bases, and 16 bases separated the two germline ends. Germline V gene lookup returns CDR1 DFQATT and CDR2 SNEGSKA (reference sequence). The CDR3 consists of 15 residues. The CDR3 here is CSARDHAFKSNIQYF. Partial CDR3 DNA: TGCAGTGCTAGAGATCACGCGTTTAAGTCCAACATT.

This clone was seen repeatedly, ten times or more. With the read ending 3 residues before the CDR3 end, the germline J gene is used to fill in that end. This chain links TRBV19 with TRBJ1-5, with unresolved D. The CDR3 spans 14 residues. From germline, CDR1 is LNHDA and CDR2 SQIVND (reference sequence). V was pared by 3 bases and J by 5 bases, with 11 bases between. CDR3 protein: CASSISSPDQPQHF. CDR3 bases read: TGTGCCAGTAGTATTTCGTCCCCAGATCAGCCC.